A selection of T cell receptor beta chains follows, all from one sample in a study of metastatic and nonmetastatic thyroid tumors. TCRdb used MiXCR to call clones anew from the PCR reads. In the table there are some 90,000 clones, over 8.5% of which are singletons. Sample: blood. The receptors shown here come from a female donor with papillary thyroid cancer or a benign thyroid nodule (not recorded which). Some clones in this sample may be carry-over from other donors' samples. The CDR3 runs from the conserved cysteine through the conserved F or W. A D gene is named only where the DNA matches it firmly. The size of a clone is reported for some rows only, either as once, few or many, or as a class for expanded clones.

V	J	size	D	DNA	CDR3
TRBV10-3	TRBJ2-5	few	.	TGTGCCATGGACCCCAGGACTTCCAAAGAGACACAGTACTTC	CAMDPRTSKETQYF
TRBV20-1	TRBJ2-3	.	TRBD2	TGCAGTGCTGGAGTCATGGCTAGCGGGTGGACAGATACGCAGTATTTT	CSAGVMASGWTDTQYF
TRBV7-9	TRBJ2-2	many	.	TGTGCCAGCAGTCTACAATCGAACACCGGGGAGCTGTTTTTT	CASSLQSNTGELFF
TRBV11-1	TRBJ2-3	.	.	TGTGCCAGCAGCCCACTTTGGGGAACAGATACGCAGTATTTT	CASSPLWGTDTQYF
TRBV13	TRBJ2-7	many	TRBD1	TGTGCCAGCAGCTCCCCAGGGGGCAGGGGGAGGGAGCAGTACTTC	CASSSPGGRGREQYF
TRBV7-3	TRBJ2-2	many	.	TGTGCCAGCAGCTTAACACCGAACACCGGGGAGCTGTTTTTT	CASSLTPNTGELFF
TRBV19	TRBJ2-5	few	.	TGTGCCAGTAGAGACAGCTCAAGAGAGACCCAGTACTTC	CASRDSSRETQYF
TRBV18	TRBJ1-1	many	TRBD1	TGTGCCAGCTCACCAGGGGACAGGGGAGAAGCTTTCTTT	CASSPGDRGEAFF
TRBV5-8	TRBJ2-3	many	.	TGTGCCAGCAGCTTGGGCCGTGGAGGGGATCAAGATACGCAGTATTTT	CASSLGRGGDQDTQYF
TRBV7-3	TRBJ2-3	many	TRBD2	TGTGCCAGCAGCTTAGACGGGGGGAGCACAGATACGCAGTATTTT	CASSLDGGSTDTQYF
TRBV4-2	TRBJ1-2	.	.	TGTGCCAGCAGCCAAGAGCAAGGTGGGACTCCCTATGGCTACACCTTC	CASSQEQGGTPYGYTF
TRBV7-3	TRBJ2-3	many	.	TGTGCCAGCAGCCAGGGGCCGAATCGACGGGATACGCAGTATTTT	CASSQGPNRRDTQYF
TRBV9	TRBJ2-3	many	TRBD2	TGTGCCAGCAGCGTTAATAGCGGGGGGGAAGATACGCAGTATTTT	CASSVNSGGEDTQYF
TRBV5-1	TRBJ2-7	.	TRBD1	TGCGCCAGCAGCTTGGGGGGGACAGGGGACTCCTACGAGCAGTACTTC	CASSLGGTGDSYEQYF
TRBV6-1	TRBJ1-5	few	.	TGTGCCAGCAGTGAACAGCCGGGTGCTCAGCCCCAGCATTTT	CASSEQPGAQPQHF
TRBV19	TRBJ2-3	.	.	TGTGCCAGTAGTCCTCAGCGGAGCACAGATACGCAGTATTTT	CASSPQRSTDTQYF
TRBV12-3/TRBV12-4	TRBJ2-7	many	.	TGTGCCAGCAGTAAAACAGGTAGCTCCTACGAGCAGTACTTC	CASSKTGSSYEQYF
TRBV14	TRBJ2-2	many	.	TGTGCCAGCAGCCAAGATCGGTCTATCGGCTTGTTAGGGACCGGGGAGCTGTTTTTT	CASSQDRSIGLLGTGELFF
TRBV28	TRBJ1-2	many	.	TGTGCCAGCAGTCGACTCCCCGCAGGGGTCTACACCTTC	CASSRLPAGVYTF
TRBV6-1	TRBJ2-6	many	TRBD1	TGTGCCAGCAGCCTAACTTCGACAGGGTCGGGGGCCAACGTCCTGACTTTC	CASSLTSTGSGANVLTF
TRBV5-1	TRBJ2-7	many	.	TGCGCCAGCAGCTTGGACAGGTCCGCCTACGAGCAGTACTTC	CASSLDRSAYEQYF
TRBV5-1	TRBJ2-3	many	TRBD1	TGCGCCACAAAAAAGGGGGCCGCTAGCACAGATACGCAGTATTTT	CATKKGAASTDTQYF
TRBV7-2	TRBJ2-5	many	.	TGTGCCAGCAGCTTACGGCCGGGTCAAGAGACCCAGTACTTC	CASSLRPGQETQYF
TRBV18	TRBJ2-6	many	TRBD1	TGTGCCAGCTCACCTTCGACAGGGTCTGGGGCCAACGTCCTGACTTTC	CASSPSTGSGANVLTF
TRBV6-1	TRBJ2-5	many	TRBD2	TGTGCCAGCAGTGAAGGTAGCGGGGGGGCAGAGACCCAGTACTTC	CASSEGSGGAETQYF
TRBV14	TRBJ2-7	once	.	TGTGCCAGCAGCTTAGACATCCGCTACGAGCAGTACTTC	CASSLDIRYEQYF
TRBV7-9	TRBJ1-1	many	.	TGTGCCAGCACCCGGACAGACACTGAAGCTTTCTTT	CASTRTDTEAFF
TRBV6-1	TRBJ2-3	many	TRBD2	TGTGCCAGCAGGCAGCGGGGAAAGGCAGATACGCAGTATTTT	CASRQRGKADTQYF
TRBV6-1	TRBJ1-4	.	.	TGTGCCAGCAGCCAGACCCGTTCCAATGAAAAACTGTTTTTT	CASSQTRSNEKLFF
TRBV20-1	TRBJ1-1	many	.	TGCAGTGCTAGAGATCGTGAGGGGGGGGTCACTGAAGCTTTCTTT	CSARDREGGVTEAFF
TRBV4-2	TRBJ2-3	.	.	TGTGCCAGCAGCCAAGAGGCGCGCGAAGGGGACACAGATACGCAGTATTTT	CASSQEAREGDTDTQYF
TRBV6-1	TRBJ2-1	many	TRBD1	TGTGCCAGCGCGCGGACAGGGTTCGGGAATGAGCAGTTCTTC	CASARTGFGNEQFF
TRBV11-2	TRBJ1-6	many	.	TGTGCCAGCGTGGGAACGCAGGATTCACCCCTCCACTTT	CASVGTQDSPLHF
TRBV3-1	TRBJ2-2	many	.	TGTGCCAGCAGCCAAGGGTGGACGGAATACGGGGAGCTGTTTTTT	CASSQGWTEYGELFF
TRBV14	TRBJ2-7	many	.	TGTGCCAGCAGCCAAGATAGAGAGAGGGCCGAGCAGTACTTC	CASSQDRERAEQYF
TRBV10-3	TRBJ1-6	many	.	TGTGCCATCAGTGAGTCGAAAAGCGGGGTAACGGTTGGGTCACCCCTCCACTTT	CAISESKSGVTVGSPLHF
TRBV6-1	TRBJ2-7	many	.	TGTGCCAGCAGTGGCCGGGACGAGCAGTACTTC	CASSGRDEQYF
TRBV6-1	TRBJ1-2	many	.	TGTGCCAGCAGATCTCCGGGGGGCGCGAGCTATGGCTACACCTTC	CASRSPGGASYGYTF
TRBV6-1	TRBJ2-7	many	.	TGTGCCAGCATCGGGTGGTCTAGCTCCTACGAGCAGTACTTC	CASIGWSSSYEQYF
TRBV30	TRBJ2-7	many	TRBD1	TGTGCCTGGAGTGTTACAGGGGGGTGGTACGAGCAGTACTTC	CAWSVTGGWYEQYF
TRBV9	TRBJ1-2	few	.	TGTGCCAGCAGCGTAGACTTTTCCCGGGGAAGGGGTGGCTACACCTTC	CASSVDFSRGRGGYTF
TRBV6-1	TRBJ1-5	few	.	TGTGCCAGCAGTGAAGTCAGGGGCGATCAGCCCCAGCATTTT	CASSEVRGDQPQHF
TRBV7-2	TRBJ2-1	many	TRBD1	TGTGCCAGCAGCCCTCGACAGGGGTACTACAATGAGCAGTTCTTC	CASSPRQGYYNEQFF
TRBV10-3	TRBJ2-7	.	.	TGTGCCATCAGTGAGTCCCCAATGGACTACGAGCAGTACTTC	CAISESPMDYEQYF
TRBV14	TRBJ2-7	many	.	TGTGCCAGCAGCCCGGGGTTTTTGAACGAGCAGTACTTC	CASSPGFLNEQYF